Here is one TCR beta chain with its context. These data originate in a study of technical replicates of blood from a handful of donors. Germline CDR1 reads SGHAT; CDR2 reads FQNNGV. Trimming shortened V by 5 bases and J by 1 base, and 17 bases separated the two germline ends. CDR3 length equals 16 residues. The protocol was immunoSEQ multiplex PCR, while the TCRdb copy is restricted to in-frame clones and leaves out a portion. The sample lists some 78,000 clones, 93% occurring once. The origin of this receptor is a human donor in good health. The chain combines TRBV11-2 with TRBJ2-5; possibly TRBD1 for D (5 bases). Sequenced material: T cells isolated from PBMCs. CDR3 protein: CASSLTLGQGQETQYF. CDR3 nucleotide sequence: TGTGCCAGCAGCCTTACCCTAGGGCAGGGCCAAGAGACCCAGTACTTC.